This T cell receptor (beta chain) was captured in a study of molecular identifiers for immune sequencing clone quantification. Study at large: Replicates split RNA from roughly 21,000 or 96,000 naive CD8 cells five ways, and the researchers sequenced four portions.

Naive CD8 T cells were sorted as CD8+CD4-CCR7+CD45RA+. With regard to this clonotype: Being one base from a much bigger clone, this may be a read error.

Germline CDR1 and CDR2: SEHNR and FQNEAQ (reference sequence). V gave up 2 bases and J gave up 0 bases, with 11 bases separating them. CDR3 length: 16 residues. TCRdb called the PCR reads again in MiXCR, with one record for every CDR3 protein. This table has over 600,000 distinct CDR3 sequences, 15% to 20% appearing once. This clonotype was sampled from a human donor in good health. Some libraries in this study had Jurkat cell RNA spiked in. The chain recombines TRBV7-9 with TRBJ2-1; no clear D. The material sequenced was naive CD8+ T cells from blood, with Jurkat cell RNA spiked in. Subset described: FACS-sorted CD8+CD4-CCR7+CD45RA+ naive T cells. CDR3 loop: CASSLKALSSYNEQFF. The CDR3 region has the DNA TGTGCCAGCAGCTTAAAAGCGCTGAGCTCCTACAATGAGCAGTTCTTC.